This T cell receptor (beta chain) was documented in a study of blood T cell repertoires in COVID-19. Across the study: PBMCs, B-cell-depleted T cells, or T cells provided the cDNA or gDNA that made up the material.

Original analysis: Researchers report that nucleated cell counts were estimated from reference gene primer amplification. Produced via immunoSEQ multiplex PCR; TCRdb's table is partial and in-frame only. D and trimming come from the DNA, and the V and J calls and clone size come from that table. This table holds 360,000 or so clones, roughly 90% found once. CDR1 and CDR2 from the germline V gene are MNHNS and SASEGT. V shed 0 bases and J shed 8 bases, with 16 bases lying between them. This CDR3 has 15 residues. The sequencing input was PBMCs or T cells enriched from blood (not recorded which). This TCR was recovered from a woman aged 25 to 39 who had recovered from COVID-19. The rearrangement uses TRBV6-1 and TRBJ2-5; TRBD1 is a possible D gene (6 bases). CDR3 nucleotides: TGTGCCAGCAGTGAAGCGCGCAGGGGTAAAAGTACCCAGTACTTC. Translating gives CASSEARRGKSTQYF.